The 23 T cell receptor beta chains below come from one sample, sequenced in a study of cytomegalovirus exposure and HLA in healthy donors. Primers: 60 Vbeta forward and 13 Jbeta reverse. Generated by immunoSEQ multiplex PCR, the TCRdb table keeps only in-frame clones and is missing some. Among around 150,000 clones listed, 60% to 85% were seen once. Sequenced sample: PBMCs. The source is a man aged 18 to 29 in good health and CMV-seronegative.

A remark on this clone: A read error may produce the germline difference seen at one junction end. The chain has TRBV4-1 and TRBJ2-7, with TRBD1 as a possible D gene (5 bases). Germline V CDR1 and CDR2: MGHRA, YSYEKL. This CDR3 is 17 amino acids long. Written as DNA, the CDR3 is TGCGCCAGCAGTCAAGTTGGGGCTATGGCGTTTGGTGGCGAGCAGTACTTC. Its translation: CASSQVGAMAFGGEQYF.

V usage is TRBV2 and J usage is TRBJ1-1; a possible D gene is TRBD1 (6 bases). This CDR3 region has 13 residues. Germline lookup yields CDR1 SNHLY and CDR2 FYNNEI. V dropped 4 bases and J dropped 4 bases, with 10 bases sitting between them. The CDR3 DNA is TGTGCCAGCAGTGCTGGCAGGGGCACTGAAGCTTTCTTT. Amino acid sequence: CASSAGRGTEAFF.

V gene TRBV19 combines with J gene TRBJ2-5; D may be TRBD2 (6 bases). The V end lost 5 bases, the J end lost 4 bases, and 11 bases lay between the germline ends. This CDR3 spans 13 amino acids. The V gene's germline CDR1 is LNHDA and CDR2 SQIVND (reference sequence). CDR3 sequence reads: CASSSGRRETQYF. CDR3 in DNA: TGTGCCAGTAGTTCAGGGAGGAGAGAGACCCAGTACTTC. Full variable domain (outside the CDR3, taken from reference TRBV19 and TRBJ2-5): DGGITQSPKYLFRKEGQNVTLSCEQNLNHDAMYWYRQDPGQGLRLIYYSQIVNDFQKGDIAEGYSVSREKKESFPLTVTSAQKNPTAFYLCASSSGRRETQYFGPGTRLLVL.

The rearrangement links TRBV5-4 to TRBJ2-7; 10 bases fit TRBD1. V shed 7 bases, J shed 6 bases, and the junction held 7 bases outside the gene matches. Germline CDR1 reads SGHNT; CDR2 reads YYREEE (reference sequence). The CDR3 totals 13 residues. CDR3 in DNA: TGTGCCAGCGGCACCGGGACAGGGGTCGAGCAGTACTTC. Residues: CASGTGTGVEQYF.

This chain joins TRBV11-2 and TRBJ2-1, with D unclear. This CDR3 spans 15 amino acids. Trimming stripped 2 bases from V and 0 bases from J, with 8 bases between. Looked up from germline, CDR1 is SGHAT and CDR2 is FQNNGV. The CDR3 reads CASSLFRNSYNEQFF. The CDR3 DNA reads as TGTGCCAGCAGCTTATTCCGTAACTCCTACAATGAGCAGTTCTTC.

The gene calls are TRBV7-8 and TRBJ1-3, with D perhaps TRBD1 (5 bases). Between the trimmed V and J ends, which lost 1 base and 0 bases, there was a span of 10 bases. Germline V gene sequence: CDR1 SGHVS, CDR2 FQNEAQ. This CDR3 region has 16 residues. The CDR3 is CASSLGTSNSGNTIYF. The CDR3 coding sequence is TGTGCCAGCAGCTTAGGGACATCAAACTCTGGAAACACCATATATTTT.

This clone showed up just a few times. The DNA of the CDR3 is TGTGCCAGCAGCGTAGTTGCCGAAGGGAGCACTGAAGCTTTCTTT. Translating it yields CASSVVAEGSTEAFF. This sequence joins TRBV9 and TRBJ1-1; D unclear. Germline V gene data show CDR1 as SGDLS and CDR2 as YYNGEE. Trimming stripped 0 bases from V and 4 bases from J, with 13 bases between. The CDR3 is 15 residues long. Supplemented by reference TRBV9 and TRBJ1-1, the full variable domain reads DSGVTQTPKHLITATGQRVTLRCSPRSGDLSVYWYQQSLDQGLQFLIQYYNGEERAKGNILERFSAQQFPDLHSELNLSSLELGDSALYFCASSVVAEGSTEAFFGQGTRLTVV.

V gene TRBV20-1 combines with J gene TRBJ1-1, with D unresolved. The CDR3 spans 11 residues. The V end was cut by 6 bases, the J end by 6 bases, with 11 bases between. CDR1 is DFQATT and CDR2 is SNEGSKA in the germline V gene (reference sequence). CDR3 nucleotide sequence: TGCAGTGCAGGCGGGTGGGCTGAAGCTTTCTTT. It encodes CSAGGWAEAFF.

J is TRBJ1-2 and V is TRBV10-3; TRBD1 agrees at 8 bases. V dropped 3 bases and J dropped 2; count of bases not matched to a gene: 2. The CDR3 is 14 amino acids. The V gene's germline CDR1 is ENHRY and CDR2 SYGVKD. Written as DNA, the CDR3 is TGTGCCATCAGTGAAGACAGGGGCAACTATGGCTACACCTTC. Translated: CAISEDRGNYGYTF.

J is TRBJ1-1 and V is TRBV30, with no clear D. CDR1 and CDR2 from the germline V gene are GTSNPN and SVGIG (reference sequence). V lost 5 bases and J lost 7, with 11 bases in between. The CDR3 length is 11 residues. Here the CDR3 DNA reads TGTGCCTGGGTGGGAGGGAGTGAAGCTTTCTTT. It translates to CAWVGGSEAFF.

This clone was seen more than once but under ten times. This chain connects TRBV4-1 to TRBJ2-1, with unresolved D. Trimming removed 5 bases at V and 7 bases at J, with 21 bases between. This CDR3 is 16 amino acids long. Per the germline V gene, CDR1 is MGHRA and CDR2 is YSYEKL. CDR3 protein: CASSVTRRLLTNEQFF. The CDR3 DNA reads TGCGCCAGCAGCGTCACCCGGAGACTCCTAACAAATGAGCAGTTCTTC.

The V and J genes are TRBV13 and TRBJ1-1; 8 bases line up with TRBD1. The CDR3 covers 17 residues. V gave up 5 bases and J gave up 5 bases; unmatched junction bases: 16. Germline V CDR1 and CDR2: PRHDT, FYEKMQ (reference sequence). The CDR3 spells CASSPQTRQGRRTEAFF. CDR3 in DNA: TGTGCCAGCAGCCCGCAGACCCGACAGGGGAGGAGGACTGAAGCTTTCTTT.

The genes are TRBV5-6 and TRBJ1-1, with unresolved D. The V gene's germline CDR1 is SGHDT and CDR2 YYEEEE. V lost 0 bases, J lost 4 bases, and 10 bases lay in between. The CDR3 is 14 residues long. In DNA form, the CDR3 reads TGTGCCAGCAGCTTGGTTGGGTCGGGCACTGAAGCTTTCTTT. Its translation is CASSLVGSGTEAFF.

The chain joins TRBV19 to TRBJ1-2; 7 nucleotides line up with TRBD1. The CDR3 has 15 residues. Trimming took 7 bases from V and 4 from J; bases not matched to a gene: 12. From germline, CDR1 is LNHDA and CDR2 SQIVND (reference sequence). CDR3 sequence (DNA): TGTGCCAGTACCTTCACAGGGGACCGCTCCTATGGCTACACCTTC. It yields the protein CASTFTGDRSYGYTF.

The rearrangement joins TRBV5-4 to TRBJ1-2; D is ambiguous. The germline V gene encodes CDR1 SGHNT and CDR2 YYREEE (reference sequence). V gave up 2 bases and J gave up 3 bases, with 11 bases separating them. The CDR3 covers 14 residues. CDR3 bases: TGTGCCAGCAGCTTCACGCGCGGGGACTATGGCTACACCTTC. Its protein product is CASSFTRGDYGYTF. Together with reference TRBV5-4 and TRBJ1-2, the CDR3 gives the full variable domain: ETGVTQSPTHLIKTRGQQVTLRCSSQSGHNTVSWYQQALGQGPQFIFQYYREEENGRGNFPPRFSGLQFPNYSSELNVNALELDDSALYLCASSFTRGDYGYTFGSGTRLTVV.

The genes are TRBV1 and TRBJ2-1; the D call TRBD2 from the table was never checked on the DNA. TRBV1 is flagged as a pseudogene. The CDR3 has 17 amino acids. The CDR3 here is CTSSQPTGLAGTNEQFF. In DNA form, the CDR3 reads TGCACCAGCAGCCAACCCACCGGACTAGCGGGGACCAATGAGCAGTTCTTC.

Worth noting for this clone: Other DNA sequences from this sample encode an identical CDR3 as well. V is TRBV4-1 and J is TRBJ1-1; D is unresolved. The V and J ends lost 3 bases and 0 bases respectively, with 11 bases between them. Germline values: CDR1 MGHRA, CDR2 YSYEKL. The CDR3 runs 15 residues. The CDR3 spells CASSHGIGVNTEAFF. CDR3 coding DNA: TGCGCCAGCAGCCACGGAATCGGGGTGAACACTGAAGCTTTCTTT.

This sequence joins TRBV9 and TRBJ2-7; tentatively, D is TRBD1 (6 bases). The germline V and J ends were trimmed by 4 bases and 7 bases, with 18 bases remaining between them. In germline, CDR1 is SGDLS, CDR2 YYNGEE. This CDR3 contains 14 residues. As DNA, the CDR3 is TGTGCCAGCAGCCCTAGTGCAGGGGCAAAAGAGCAGTACTTC. This gives the protein CASSPSAGAKEQYF.

The chain recombines TRBV27 with TRBJ2-3; TRBD2 agrees at 8 bases. This CDR3 is built from 16 residues. J gave up 4 bases and V 5 bases, and 11 bases lay outside the gene matches. Per the germline V gene, CDR1 is MNHEY and CDR2 is SMNVEV (reference sequence). The CDR3 region has the DNA TGTGCCAGCAGTCCCTCAGCGGGAGCCCCCGCAGATACGCAGTATTTT. Its translation is CASSPSAGAPADTQYF.

This clone was observed a handful of times. The V gene is TRBV28, the J gene TRBJ2-7; TRBD2 agrees at 11 bases. The CDR3 runs to 18 residues. V shed 6 bases and J 4 bases; nucleotides not matched to a gene: 17. Germline CDR1 reads MDHEN; CDR2 reads SYDVKM. The CDR3 DNA sequence: TGTGCCAGCAGCTCGAAAATACTCAGACTAGCGGGGTCTTACGAGCAGTACTTC. Its protein product is CASSSKILRLAGSYEQYF.

The chain is built from TRBV5-1 and TRBJ2-3; 7 bases line up with TRBD1. The CDR3 has 18 amino acids. Germline CDR1 reads SGHRS; CDR2 reads YFSETQ. V dropped 0 bases and J dropped 0; count of bases not matched to a gene: 10. CDR3 sequence: CASSLGLPRDSSTDTQYF. The CDR3 DNA follows: TGCGCCAGCAGCTTGGGGCTCCCCCGGGACAGCAGCACAGATACGCAGTATTTT.

This sequence joins TRBV9 and TRBJ1-5, with 8 positions matching TRBD1. The CDR3 totals 13 residues. Germline CDR1 and CDR2: SGDLS and YYNGEE. V was clipped by 3 bases and J by 6 bases; unmatched bases: 2. CDR3 residues: CASSGTGSQPQHF. CDR3 nucleotide sequence: TGTGCCAGCAGCGGGACAGGGTCTCAGCCCCAGCATTTT.

The genes are TRBV9 and TRBJ2-3; TRBD1 matches at 9 bases. V lost 4 bases, J lost 4 bases, and 10 bases stayed unmatched. Germline V lookup: CDR1 SGDLS, CDR2 YYNGEE. The CDR3 runs 16 residues. Written as DNA, the CDR3 is TGTGCCAGCAGCATAACGACAGGGGGTGGGGCAGATACGCAGTATTTT. It is translated as CASSITTGGGADTQYF.